This TCR beta chain was sequenced during a study of blood T cell repertoires in COVID-19. The V and J ends lost 2 bases and 6 bases, in that order; junction bases with no gene match: 3. The CDR3 loop spans 14 amino acids. Germline lookup yields CDR1 LGHDT and CDR2 YNNKEL (reference sequence). The repertoire was sequenced with immunoSEQ multiplex PCR; TCRdb's copy has only in-frame clones and lacks some. Of roughly 250,000 clones in the sample, approximately 90% were seen once. The sequence was collected from a woman in her thirties or forties with acute COVID-19. The sample comprised PBMCs or T cells enriched from blood (not recorded which). The chain combines TRBV3-1 (or the pseudogene TRBV3-2) with TRBJ2-2; 7 nucleotides match TRBD2. DNA of the CDR3: TGTGCCAGCAGCCAAATGGGGGGGGCCGGGGAGCTGTTTTTT. This encodes CASSQMGGAGELFF.